This entry lists 27 T cell receptor beta chains sequenced from one sample in a study of blood T cells in healthy people across ages. A J-beta primer mix and a sample-barcoded 5' primer were used in a second PCR of roughly 6 to 11 cycles. TCRdb re-called the 5' RACE reads through MiXCR, storing one row per CDR3 protein. The sample gives more than 1 million distinct CDR3 sequences, 45% of which show up once; approximately 17% is in the top ten. Sample: blood. All receptors come from a woman in her sixties or seventies in good health.

This clonotype was detected a few times. The rearrangement joins TRBV29-1 to TRBJ1-2; D possibly corresponds to TRBD1 (6 bases). V was pared by 4 bases and J by 6 bases, with 12 bases between. Germline CDR1 is SQVTM and CDR2 is ANQGSEA. The CDR3 covers 12 residues. This CDR3 reads CSVGRRGDGYTF. For the CDR3, the DNA is TGCAGCGTTGGACGCAGGGGCGATGGCTACACCTTC.

This clonotype was observed a handful of times. This chain links TRBV2 with TRBJ1-2; D is unclear. The CDR3 totals 12 residues. Germline CDR1 is SNHLY and CDR2 is FYNNEI. The V end was cut by 7 bases, the J end by 8 bases, with 14 bases between. CDR3 sequence (DNA): TGTGCCAGCACGAGACTCAAAGGGGGCTACACCTTC. Translated, it gives CASTRLKGGYTF.

A few counts support this clonotype. V usage is TRBV20-1 and J usage is TRBJ2-5; 7 nucleotides align to TRBD2. V dropped 2 bases and J dropped 4; count of bases not matched to a gene: 4. The CDR3 covers 13 residues. Germline-derived CDR1 and CDR2 are DFQATT and SNEGSKA (reference sequence). The CDR3 protein is CSARIAGTETQYF. DNA of the CDR3: TGCAGTGCTAGAATAGCGGGTACAGAGACCCAGTACTTC.

This clonotype was observed a handful of times. Here the CDR3 reads CASSDTVYNEQFF. CDR3 coding DNA: TGTGCCAGCAGTGACACAGTCTACAATGAGCAGTTCTTC. This chain joins TRBV2 and TRBJ2-1, with D unresolved. This CDR3 comprises 13 residues. The ends were cut back, 3 bases at V and 3 bases at J, with 6 bases in the middle. CDR1 is SNHLY, CDR2 FYNNEI, per germline.

The CDR3 nucleotides are TGCAGTGCTAGCCTAGATGGACCCACAGATACGCAGTATTTT. Its protein is CSASLDGPTDTQYF. This chain joins TRBV20-1 and TRBJ2-3; D gene uncertain. The CDR3 extends over 14 amino acids. Looked up from germline, CDR1 is DFQATT and CDR2 is SNEGSKA (reference sequence). Trimming stripped 3 bases from V and 2 bases from J, with 12 bases between.

This clonotype has just one count. The chain recombines TRBV2 with TRBJ2-2; D ambiguous. Germline V CDR1 and CDR2: SNHLY, FYNNEI. The ends were cut back, 5 bases at V and 6 bases at J, with 7 bases in the middle. This CDR3 comprises 12 residues. The CDR3 nucleotides are TGTGCCAGCAGTCGGTCCGCCGGGGAGCTGTTTTTT. Amino acid sequence: CASSRSAGELFF.

This chain joins TRBV10-3 and TRBJ2-3; the match to TRBD2 covers 7 bases. The CDR3 is 14 amino acids. Germline CDR1 is ENHRY and CDR2 is SYGVKD. Trimming cost V 8 bases and J 1 base; bases outside gene matches: 6. The CDR3 DNA is TGTGCCATCCGGGGACTACGCGGCACAGATACGCAGTATTTT. Residues: CAIRGLRGTDTQYF.

The V gene is TRBV5-1, the J gene TRBJ2-5; perhaps D is TRBD1 or TRBD2 (10 bases each). The DNA end lines up better with TRBJ2-7; the J call may be wrong. CDR1 SGHRS and CDR2 YFSETQ come from the germline V gene. The CDR3 runs to 20 residues. CDR3 residues: CASSTGTGVSSGRKRNEQYF. CDR3 DNA sequence: TGCGCCAGCAGCACCGGGACAGGGGTATCTAGCGGGAGAAAGAGGAACGAGCAGTACTTC.

V is TRBV7-3 and J is TRBJ2-5; 7 nucleotides agree with TRBD1. CDR3 size: 13 residues. Per germline, CDR1 SGHTA and CDR2 FQGTGA. With 3 bases clipped from V and 11 bases from J, the junction kept 9 bases outside the gene matches. This CDR3 reads CASSFKGDSEQYF. The CDR3 DNA reads TGTGCCAGCAGCTTCAAAGGGGACAGTGAGCAGTACTTC.

V is TRBV11-2 and J is TRBJ2-1; TRBD2 agrees at 9 bases. V lost 0 bases to trimming and J lost 2 bases; unmatched junction nucleotides: 2. The CDR3 has 16 amino acids. The germline V gene encodes CDR1 SGHAT and CDR2 FQNNGV. The CDR3 protein is CASSLELAGTYNEQFF. CDR3 nucleotides: TGTGCCAGCAGCTTAGAGCTAGCGGGGACCTACAATGAGCAGTTCTTC.

This clonotype was observed many times. The rearrangement joins TRBV6-6 to TRBJ2-7, with TRBD2 matching 7 bases. Per the germline V gene, CDR1 is MNHNY and CDR2 is SVGAGI (reference sequence). There are 11 residues in the CDR3. The V segment lost 6 bases and the J segment 4 bases; nucleotides outside the gene matches: 0. DNA for the CDR3: TGTGCCAGCAGACTAGCGTACGAGCAGTACTTC. Translating it yields CASRLAYEQYF.

This clonotype was found a few times. The V gene is TRBV5-1, the J gene TRBJ2-7; D is uncertain. V was clipped by 2 bases and J by 5 bases, with 14 bases between them. This CDR3 is built from 14 residues. The germline gives CDR1 SGHRS, CDR2 YFSETQ. The CDR3 coding sequence is TGCGCCAGCAGCTTCGGCCTTAGTAGCCACGAGCAGTACTTC. Translating it yields CASSFGLSSHEQYF.

The rearrangement joins TRBV3-1 to TRBJ2-1, with TRBD2 matching over 11 bases. Losses at the gene ends were 6 bases for V and 5 bases for J; bases not matched to a gene: 6. The CDR3 length is 15 residues. Germline CDR1 reads LGHDT; CDR2 reads YNNKEL (reference sequence). CDR3 in amino acids: CASRRSGLADNEQFF. The CDR3 coding sequence is TGTGCCAGCAGACGATCGGGACTAGCGGACAATGAGCAGTTCTTC.

The V and J genes are TRBV14 and TRBJ2-7; 8 bases are shared with TRBD1. The CDR3 is 15 amino acids. V was pared by 3 bases and J by 2 bases, with 6 bases of the junction left unmatched. Looked up from germline, CDR1 is SGHDN and CDR2 is FVKESK. For the CDR3, the DNA is TGTGCCAGCAGCCAGTTGGGGGACAGGACCTACGAGCAGTACTTC. It is translated as CASSQLGDRTYEQYF. The variable domain in full, completed from reference TRBV14 and TRBJ2-7, reads EAGVTQFPSHSVIEKGQTVTLRCDPISGHDNLYWYRRVMGKEIKFLLHFVKESKQDESGMPNNRFLAERTGGTYSTLKVQPAELEDSGVYFCASSQLGDRTYEQYFGPGTRLTVT.

A remark on this clonotype: Lacking the conserved final phenylalanine or tryptophan, this CDR3 likely reflects a read error. The limits of the CDR3 on the DNA are not certain, so only TCRdb's listed CDR3 is given. The genes are TRBV7-2 and TRBJ2-1; the D segment call TRBD1 is taken from the table without a DNA check. The CDR3 is 17 amino acids long, termini counted. Germline values: CDR1 SGHTA, CDR2 FQGNSA. CDR3 loop: CASSRSGAPLSYNEEFV.

V is TRBV12-3 or TRBV12-4 and J is TRBJ2-2, with D hard to call. This CDR3 region has 16 residues. Deletions cut 6 bases from V and 4 bases from J, with 18 bases between. The CDR3 protein is CASSKRPGTITGELFF. Written as DNA, the CDR3 is TGTGCCAGCAGCAAAAGACCCGGCACGATCACCGGGGAGCTGTTTTTT.

The rearrangement joins TRBV6-6 to TRBJ2-7; D might be TRBD1 (5 bases). The closer fit of TRBJ2-5 to the DNA end suggests the J call may be wrong. The length of the CDR3 is 12 residues. The germline V gene encodes CDR1 MNHNY and CDR2 SVGAGI (reference sequence). The CDR3 region has the DNA TGTGCCAGCAGTTACGTCCAGGGGACCCAGTACTTC. This codes for CASSYVQGTQYF.

This clonotype has more than one count but fewer than ten. The chain carries TRBV5-5 and TRBJ2-7; D perhaps matches TRBD2 (6 bases). Germline CDR1 is SGHKS and CDR2 is YYEKEE (reference sequence). The CDR3 runs 16 residues. V dropped 0 bases and J dropped 1 base, with 14 bases sitting between them. Here the CDR3 DNA reads TGTGCCAGCAGCTTGGGGATAGGAGGGCCGTCCTACGAGCAGTACTTC. Its protein is CASSLGIGGPSYEQYF.

This clonotype showed up just once. The rearrangement uses TRBV4-1 and TRBJ2-3; tentative D call: TRBD2 (5 bases). The CDR3 covers 13 residues. The V gene lost 3 bases and the J gene lost 2 bases, with 6 bases spanning the gap. Germline V gene data show CDR1 as MGHRA and CDR2 as YSYEKL. CDR3 in amino acids: CASSHGLTDTQYF. The CDR3, as DNA: TGCGCCAGCAGCCACGGACTCACAGATACGCAGTATTTT.

This clonotype was detected ten times or more. This rearrangement joins TRBV7-2 to TRBJ2-5; D gene ambiguous. V was shortened by 5 bases and J by 4 bases, with 5 bases between the two germline ends. The CDR3 runs 11 residues. CDR1 and CDR2 from the germline V gene are SGHTA and FQGNSA. CDR3: CASSNLETQYF. The CDR3 coding sequence is TGTGCCAGCAGCAATCTAGAGACCCAGTACTTC.

As regards this clonotype: An end of the junction differs from the germline gene, which may be a read error. This chain joins TRBV4-1 and TRBJ2-7; TRBD2 aligns across 10 bases. Per germline, CDR1 MGHRA and CDR2 YSYEKL. The CDR3 totals 16 residues. This chain's CDR3 is CASSQEPSGSSDEQYF. The CDR3 DNA sequence: TGCGCCAGCAGCCAAGAACCTAGCGGGAGCTCCGACGAGCAGTACTTC.

This chain connects TRBV12-3 or TRBV12-4 to TRBJ2-3, with 7 bases lining up with TRBD2. This CDR3 region has 14 residues. Trimming at V came to 7 bases and at J to 0 bases, leaving 4 bases not matched to a gene. The CDR3 here is CASTFSGSTDTQYF. CDR3 in DNA: TGTGCCAGCACCTTTAGCGGGAGCACAGATACGCAGTATTTT.

This clonotype was counted a few times. The J gene is TRBJ2-3, the V gene TRBV28, with TRBD1 matching 7 bases. Germline V lookup: CDR1 MDHEN, CDR2 SYDVKM. The CDR3 is 13 residues long. V was pared by 8 bases and J by 2 bases, with 4 bases of the junction left unmatched. This CDR3 is CASGDSSTDTQYF. CDR3 in DNA: TGTGCCAGCGGGGACAGCTCCACAGATACGCAGTATTTT.

The chain joins TRBV25-1 to TRBJ2-5; 13 bases are a match to TRBD2. In germline, CDR1 is MGHDK, CDR2 SYGVNS. V shed 7 bases, J shed 5 bases, and the junction held 7 bases outside the gene matches. This CDR3 is 15 amino acids long. The CDR3 DNA is TGTGCCAGCACCAGGACTAGCGGGAGTTGGGAGACCCAGTACTTC. Amino acids: CASTRTSGSWETQYF.

The V and J genes are TRBV28 and TRBJ2-5, with a tentative D call TRBD2 (5 bases). Germline loops: CDR1 MDHEN, CDR2 SYDVKM. The CDR3 length is 14 residues. Trimming cost V 5 bases and J 5 bases, with 15 bases left between them. CDR3 sequence: CASSRTMGGETQYF. The CDR3 bases are TGTGCCAGCAGTCGGACGATGGGCGGGGAGACCCAGTACTTC.

This clonotype was seen a few times. This chain connects TRBV29-1 to TRBJ2-1; 7 nucleotides line up with TRBD2. Germline V gene sequence: CDR1 SQVTM, CDR2 ANQGSEA. J lost 5 bases, V lost 7 bases, and 8 bases had no gene match. This CDR3 contains 13 residues. The chain's CDR3 is CSGRPSGDNEQFF. Here the CDR3 DNA reads TGCAGCGGCCGACCAAGCGGGGACAATGAGCAGTTCTTC.

The rearrangement uses TRBV5-1 and TRBJ2-1, with 10 bases that match TRBD2. The V gene end was trimmed by 5 bases and the J gene end by 11 bases; junction bases not matched to a gene: 16. The germline CDR1 and CDR2 sequences are SGHRS and YFSETQ. This CDR3 comprises 16 residues. The chain's CDR3 is CASSPTGTSVNRQQFF. CDR3 bases: TGCGCCAGCAGTCCTACCGGGACTAGCGTTAACAGGCAGCAGTTCTTC.